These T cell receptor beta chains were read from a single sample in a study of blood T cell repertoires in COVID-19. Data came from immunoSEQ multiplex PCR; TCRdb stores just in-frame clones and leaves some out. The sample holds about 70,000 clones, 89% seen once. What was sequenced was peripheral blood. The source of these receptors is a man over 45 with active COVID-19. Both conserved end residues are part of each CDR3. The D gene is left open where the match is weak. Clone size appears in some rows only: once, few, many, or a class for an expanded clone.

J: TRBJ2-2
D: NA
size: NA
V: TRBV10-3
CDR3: CAAGQSGELFF
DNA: TGTGCCGCCGGACAGAGCGGGGAGCTGTTTTTT

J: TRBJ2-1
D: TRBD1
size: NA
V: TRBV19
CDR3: CASSSRTGGYNEQFF
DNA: TGTGCCAGTAGTTCTCGGACAGGGGGCTACAATGAGCAGTTCTTC

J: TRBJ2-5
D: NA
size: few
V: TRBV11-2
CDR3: CASSLGEKETQYF
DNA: TGTGCCAGCAGCTTAGGAGAGAAAGAGACCCAGTACTTC

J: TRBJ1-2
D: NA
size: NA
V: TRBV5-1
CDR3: CASSLVTANYGYTF
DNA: TGCGCCAGCAGCTTGGTGACAGCCAACTATGGCTACACCTTC

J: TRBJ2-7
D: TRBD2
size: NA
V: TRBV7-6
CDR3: CASSSSGGSRYEQYF
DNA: TGTGCCAGCAGCTCATCCGGGGGGTCCCGCTACGAGCAGTACTTC

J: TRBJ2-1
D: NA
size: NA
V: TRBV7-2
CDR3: CASRGASYNEQFF
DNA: TGTGCCAGTCGGGGGGCATCCTACAATGAGCAGTTCTTC

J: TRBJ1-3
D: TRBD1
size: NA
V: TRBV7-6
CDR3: CASSLTGGSGNTIYF
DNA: TGTGCCAGCAGCTTGACAGGGGGCTCTGGAAACACCATATATTTT

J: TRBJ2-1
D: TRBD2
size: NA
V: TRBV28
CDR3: CASSAPSYRGGRNEQFF
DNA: TGTGCCAGCAGTGCCCCCAGTTATCGGGGGGGCCGTAATGAGCAGTTCTTC

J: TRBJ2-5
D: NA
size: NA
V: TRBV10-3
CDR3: CAISEDSQETQYF
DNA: TGTGCCATCAGTGAGGACAGCCAAGAGACCCAGTACTTC

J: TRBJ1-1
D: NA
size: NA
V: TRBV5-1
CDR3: CATGEGGPNTEAFF
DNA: TGCGCTACCGGGGAGGGTGGACCGAACACTGAAGCTTTCTTT

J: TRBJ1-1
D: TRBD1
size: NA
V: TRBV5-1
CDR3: CASSGGQYTEAFF
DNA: TGCGCCAGCAGCGGGGGACAGTACACTGAAGCTTTCTTT

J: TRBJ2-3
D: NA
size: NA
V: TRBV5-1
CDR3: CASSALPTDTQYF
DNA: TGCGCCAGCAGCGCGTTACCCACAGATACGCAGTATTTT

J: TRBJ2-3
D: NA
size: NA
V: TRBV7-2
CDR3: CASSWSADTQYF
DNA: TGTGCCAGCAGTTGGAGCGCAGATACGCAGTATTTT

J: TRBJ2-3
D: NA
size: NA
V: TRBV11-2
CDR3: CASSLGSRGTDTQYF
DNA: TGTGCCAGCAGCTTAGGTTCTCGGGGCACAGATACGCAGTATTTT

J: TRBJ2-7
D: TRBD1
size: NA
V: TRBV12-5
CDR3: CASGLGTGVPYEQYF
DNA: TGTGCTAGTGGTTTGGGGACAGGAGTCCCCTACGAGCAGTACTTC

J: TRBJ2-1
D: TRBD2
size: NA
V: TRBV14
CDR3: CASSPIAGSYNEQFF
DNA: TGTGCCAGCAGCCCCATAGCGGGCTCCTACAATGAGCAGTTCTTC

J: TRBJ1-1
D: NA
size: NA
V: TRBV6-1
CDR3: CASSEGTANTEAFF
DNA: TGTGCCAGCAGTGAAGGGACAGCGAACACTGAAGCTTTCTTT